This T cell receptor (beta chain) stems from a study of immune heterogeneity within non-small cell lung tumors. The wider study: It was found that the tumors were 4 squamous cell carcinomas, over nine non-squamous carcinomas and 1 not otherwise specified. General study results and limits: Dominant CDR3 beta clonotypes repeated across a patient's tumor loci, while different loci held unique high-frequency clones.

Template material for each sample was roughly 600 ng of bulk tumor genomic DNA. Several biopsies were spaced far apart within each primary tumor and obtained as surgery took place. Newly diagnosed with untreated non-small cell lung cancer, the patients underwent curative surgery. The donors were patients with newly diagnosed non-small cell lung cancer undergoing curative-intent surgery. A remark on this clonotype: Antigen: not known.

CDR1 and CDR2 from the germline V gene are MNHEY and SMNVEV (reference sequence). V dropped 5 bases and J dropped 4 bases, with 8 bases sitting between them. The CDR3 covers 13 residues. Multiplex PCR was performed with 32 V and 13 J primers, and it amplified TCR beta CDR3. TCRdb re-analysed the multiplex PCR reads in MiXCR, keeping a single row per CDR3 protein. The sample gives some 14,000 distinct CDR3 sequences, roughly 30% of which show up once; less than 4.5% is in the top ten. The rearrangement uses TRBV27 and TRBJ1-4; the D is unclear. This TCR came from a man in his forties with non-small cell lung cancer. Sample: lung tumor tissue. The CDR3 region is CASSPRINEKLFF. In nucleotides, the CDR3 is TGTGCCAGCAGTCCCCGGATTAATGAAAAACTGTTTTTT.